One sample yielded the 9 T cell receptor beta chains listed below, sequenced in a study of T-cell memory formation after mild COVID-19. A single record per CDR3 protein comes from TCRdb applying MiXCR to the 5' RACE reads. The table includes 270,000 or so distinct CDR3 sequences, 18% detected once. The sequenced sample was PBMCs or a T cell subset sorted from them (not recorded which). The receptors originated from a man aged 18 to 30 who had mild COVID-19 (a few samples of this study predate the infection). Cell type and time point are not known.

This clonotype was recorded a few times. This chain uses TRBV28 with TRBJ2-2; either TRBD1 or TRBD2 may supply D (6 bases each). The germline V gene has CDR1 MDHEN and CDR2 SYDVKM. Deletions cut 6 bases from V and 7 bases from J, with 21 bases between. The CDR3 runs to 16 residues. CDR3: CASSPPWGARNGELFF. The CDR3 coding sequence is TGTGCCAGCAGCCCGCCCTGGGGGGCGCGTAACGGGGAGCTGTTTTTT.

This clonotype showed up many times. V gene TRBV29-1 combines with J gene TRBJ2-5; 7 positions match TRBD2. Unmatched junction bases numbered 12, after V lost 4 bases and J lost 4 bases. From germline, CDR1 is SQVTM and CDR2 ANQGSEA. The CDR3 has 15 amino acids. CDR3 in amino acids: CSVAFWGGTGETQYF. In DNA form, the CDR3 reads TGCAGCGTTGCTTTTTGGGGAGGGACCGGAGAGACCCAGTACTTC.

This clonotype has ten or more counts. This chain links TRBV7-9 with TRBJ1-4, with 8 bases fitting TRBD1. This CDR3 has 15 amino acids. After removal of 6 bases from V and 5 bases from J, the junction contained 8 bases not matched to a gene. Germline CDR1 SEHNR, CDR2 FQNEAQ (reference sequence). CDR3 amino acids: CASSPQGARNEKLFF. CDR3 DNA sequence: TGTGCCAGCAGTCCTCAGGGGGCGAGAAATGAAAAACTGTTTTTT.

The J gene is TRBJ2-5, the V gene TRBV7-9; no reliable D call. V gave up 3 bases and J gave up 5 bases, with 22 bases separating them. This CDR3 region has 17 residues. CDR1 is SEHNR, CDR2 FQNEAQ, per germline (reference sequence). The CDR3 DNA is TGTGCCAGCAGCTTCCCTGGGCAGAACCCCGGAAAGGAGACCCAGTACTTC. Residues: CASSFPGQNPGKETQYF.

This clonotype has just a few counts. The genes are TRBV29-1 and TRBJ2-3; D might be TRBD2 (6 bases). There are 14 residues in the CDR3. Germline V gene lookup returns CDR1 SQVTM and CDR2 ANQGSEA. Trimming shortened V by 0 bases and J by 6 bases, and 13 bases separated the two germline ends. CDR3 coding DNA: TGCAGCGTTGAAGATGGCCAGCGGGCCGATACGCAGTATTTT. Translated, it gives CSVEDGQRADTQYF.

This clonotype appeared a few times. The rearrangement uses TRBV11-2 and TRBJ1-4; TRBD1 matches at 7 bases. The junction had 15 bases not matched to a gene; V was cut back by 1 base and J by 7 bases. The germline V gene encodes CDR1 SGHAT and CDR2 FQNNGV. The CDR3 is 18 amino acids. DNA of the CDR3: TGTGCCAGCAGCTTAGGTCACACCCCAGGGGGTACGAGTGAAAAACTGTTTTTT. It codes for CASSLGHTPGGTSEKLFF.

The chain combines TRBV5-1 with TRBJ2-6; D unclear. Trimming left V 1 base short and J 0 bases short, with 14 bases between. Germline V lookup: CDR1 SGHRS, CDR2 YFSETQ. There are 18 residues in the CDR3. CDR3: CASSLLRQALSGANVLTF. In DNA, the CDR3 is TGCGCCAGCAGCTTGCTCCGTCAGGCTCTCTCTGGGGCCAACGTCCTGACTTTC.

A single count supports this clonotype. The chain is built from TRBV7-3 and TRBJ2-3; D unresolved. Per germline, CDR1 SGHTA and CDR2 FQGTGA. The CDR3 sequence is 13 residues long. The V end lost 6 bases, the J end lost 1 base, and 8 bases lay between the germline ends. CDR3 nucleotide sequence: TGTGCCAGCAGTACCGACGGCACAGATACGCAGTATTTT. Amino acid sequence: CASSTDGTDTQYF.

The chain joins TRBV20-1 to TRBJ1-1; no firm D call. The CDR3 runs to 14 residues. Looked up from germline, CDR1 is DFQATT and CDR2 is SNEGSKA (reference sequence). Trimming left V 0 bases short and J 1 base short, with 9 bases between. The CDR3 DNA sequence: TGCAGTGCTAGAGATCTGGGCAGGAACACTGAAGCTTTCTTT. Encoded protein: CSARDLGRNTEAFF.